This TCR beta chain appears in the sequencing data of a study of blood T cell repertoires in COVID-19. Turning to the study itself: Samples representing acute and convalescent COVID-19 were sourced from the United States, Italy and Spain.

CDR1 is PRHDT, CDR2 FYEKMQ, per germline (reference sequence). V was pared by 5 bases and J by 1 base, with 9 bases of the junction left unmatched. The CDR3 is 16 amino acids. In its sample, this clone was seen a few times. Categorization into cohorts depended on clinical history that participants reported. Symptom resolution, clearance, or two negative PCRs marked the recovered donors of Cohort 3. Per the original data handling: Amplification from reference gene primers served as the basis for estimated nucleated cell counts. Data came from immunoSEQ multiplex PCR; TCRdb stores just in-frame clones and leaves some out. V, J and clone size were drawn from that table, and D and trimming were deduced from the DNA. The repertoire holds hundreds of thousands of clones, with 85% as singletons.

This TCR derives from a woman aged 45-60 years who had recovered from COVID-19. The specimen sequenced was PBMCs or T cells enriched from blood (not recorded which). The chain has TRBV13 and TRBJ1-1, with 8 bases that match TRBD1. In nucleotides, the CDR3 is TGTGCCAGCAGCCTCGGCAGGGGGCTGTGGAACACTGAAGCTTTCTTT. Translation gives CASSLGRGLWNTEAFF.